This TCR beta chain was documented in a study of blood T cell repertoires in COVID-19. Looking at the study overall: Sites across the United States, Italy and Spain contributed samples from acute and convalescent COVID-19. Sample material is recorded as cDNA or gDNA derived from T cells, B-cell-depleted T cells, or PBMCs.

Repertoires were generated with immunoSEQ multiplex PCR, while TCRdb's copy carries only in-frame clones and drops some. The sample shows about 140,000 clones, 65% to 85% of them seen only once. Germline V gene sequence: CDR1 SGDLS, CDR2 YYNGEE. The length of the CDR3 is 14 residues. J was trimmed by 2 bases and V by 0 bases; bases with no gene match: 2. The TCR was taken from a woman between 55 and 75 years old with acute or convalescent COVID-19. The source material was peripheral blood. The chain links TRBV9 to TRBJ2-7; TRBD1 agrees at 7 bases. The CDR3 DNA reads as TGTGCCAGCAGCGTAGGACAGGGCGCCTACGAGCAGTACTTC. Translated: CASSVGQGAYEQYF. Using reference TRBV9 and TRBJ2-7 for the parts outside the CDR3, the full variable domain is DSGVTQTPKHLITATGQRVTLRCSPRSGDLSVYWYQQSLDQGLQFLIQYYNGEERAKGNILERFSAQQFPDLHSELNLSSLELGDSALYFCASSVGQGAYEQYFGPGTRLTVT.